This is a list of T cell receptor beta chains from one sample in a study of radiation and T cells in renal cell carcinoma. Here immunoSEQ multiplex PCR was the method, and the copy in TCRdb shows in-frame clones only, minus some. The sample has tens of thousands of clones, more than 80% seen once. Sequencing was performed on blood, taken from a patient whose treatment included radiotherapy and nephrectomy. These receptors all come from a woman in her 70s with renal cell carcinoma. CDR3s include the opening cysteine and the closing phenylalanine or tryptophan. A D gene is named only where the DNA matches it firmly. Where a row states a size, it is once, few, many or the class of an expanded clone; other rows omit it.

v_gene	abundance	d_gene	j_gene	CDR3aa	CDR3nt
TRBV18	once	.	TRBJ1-1	CASTPGGGTEAFF	TGTGCCAGCACCCCCGGGGGAGGCACTGAAGCTTTCTTT
TRBV9	.	.	TRBJ1-1	CASSVGGATEAFF	TGTGCCAGCAGCGTAGGCGGGGCCACTGAAGCTTTCTTT
TRBV9	.	.	TRBJ1-2	CASSVDTAGGYGYTF	TGTGCCAGCAGCGTAGATACGGCGGGGGGATATGGCTACACCTTC
TRBV4-1	few	.	TRBJ2-5	CASSHAMGRETQYF	TGCGCCAGCAGCCATGCGATGGGGCGAGAGACCCAGTACTTC
TRBV27	.	TRBD1	TRBJ2-7	CASSDRGIYEQYF	TGTGCCAGCAGTGACAGGGGAATCTACGAGCAGTACTTC
TRBV6-5	.	.	TRBJ1-6	CASRNPVGYNSPLHF	TGTGCCAGCAGAAACCCGGTAGGATATAATTCACCCCTCCACTTT
TRBV5-6	.	TRBD1	TRBJ2-5	CASSTQGYQETQYF	TGTGCCAGCAGCACACAGGGGTACCAAGAGACCCAGTACTTC
TRBV7-2	.	TRBD1	TRBJ1-2	CASSPLQGARAGYTF	TGTGCCAGCAGCCCTCTACAGGGGGCGCGGGCTGGCTACACCTTC
TRBV10-1	.	TRBD2	TRBJ2-3	CASSEGLADSTDTQYF	TGCGCCAGCAGTGAGGGACTAGCGGATAGCACAGATACGCAGTATTTT
TRBV6-5	.	.	TRBJ1-1	CASSYSDWWGPTEAFF	TGTGCCAGCAGTTACTCTGACTGGTGGGGTCCCACTGAAGCTTTCTTT
TRBV6-1	.	.	TRBJ2-1	CASHVWNEQFF	TGTGCCAGCCACGTATGGAATGAGCAGTTCTTC
TRBV9	.	.	TRBJ1-3	CASSPRGGAGNTIYF	TGTGCCAGCAGCCCCCGGGGGGGTGCAGGAAACACCATATATTTT
TRBV18	.	TRBD2	TRBJ2-7	CASSPGTSGSWEQYF	TGTGCCAGCTCACCAGGGACTAGCGGTTCGTGGGAGCAGTACTTC
TRBV19	.	TRBD1	TRBJ2-7	CASSSSPGQGYEQYF	TGTGCCAGTAGTAGTAGTCCGGGACAGGGCTACGAGCAGTACTTC
TRBV25-1	.	.	TRBJ1-5	CASSETGRGQPQHF	TGTGCCAGCAGTGAGACGGGCCGGGGTCAGCCCCAGCATTTT
TRBV18	.	TRBD2	TRBJ2-1	CASSQSGDRSEQFF	TGTGCCAGCTCACAGAGCGGGGATAGGAGTGAGCAGTTCTTC
TRBV10-2	.	.	TRBJ1-3	CASSESATPGNTIYF	TGCGCCAGCAGTGAGTCGGCAACTCCTGGAAACACCATATATTTT
TRBV7-8	few	.	TRBJ2-3	CASRGAGASLSDTQYF	TGTGCCAGCAGGGGAGCAGGGGCTAGCCTTTCAGATACGCAGTATTTT
TRBV27	.	TRBD2	TRBJ2-1	CASSLRLAASYNEQFF	TGTGCCAGCAGCCTCCGGCTAGCGGCCTCCTACAATGAGCAGTTCTTC
TRBV27	few	.	TRBJ1-1	CASSQTRAEAFF	TGTGCCAGCAGCCAAACAAGGGCTGAAGCTTTCTTT
TRBV9	.	.	TRBJ1-1	CASSVGLGQSITEAFF	TGTGCCAGCAGCGTAGGGCTAGGACAGTCGATTACTGAAGCTTTCTTT
TRBV5-1	.	TRBD2	TRBJ2-3	CASSVTSGSIDTQYF	TGCGCCAGCAGCGTGACTAGCGGGAGTATAGATACGCAGTATTTT